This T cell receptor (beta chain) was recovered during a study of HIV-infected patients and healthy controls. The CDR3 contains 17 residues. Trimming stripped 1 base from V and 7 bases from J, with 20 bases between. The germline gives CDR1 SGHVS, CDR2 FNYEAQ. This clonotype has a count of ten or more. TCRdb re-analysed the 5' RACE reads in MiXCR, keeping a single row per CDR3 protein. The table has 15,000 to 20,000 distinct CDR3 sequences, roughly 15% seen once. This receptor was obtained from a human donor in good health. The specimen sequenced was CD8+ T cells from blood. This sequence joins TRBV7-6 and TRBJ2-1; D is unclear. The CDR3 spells CASSLELEESIWNEQFF. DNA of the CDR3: TGTGCCAGCAGCTTAGAACTCGAGGAGTCTATCTGGAATGAGCAGTTCTTC.